This TCR beta chain was sequenced during a study of identical twins. Study-level findings and limits: Twin pairs had excess sharing that was weaker in beta out-of-frame sequences. Conclusions came from cross-sectional statistical analysis, not from following the same donors. Insertions were fewer in abundant cord blood beta clonotypes, whereas memory repertoires showed none of this pattern. There is a chance that invariant MAIT and iNKT cells partially muddied zero-insertion analyses.

About this clonotype: Its target is not known. An end of the junction differs from the germline gene, which may be a read error.

The CDR3 sequence is 14 residues long. Germline loops: CDR1 MNHEY, CDR2 SMNVEV (reference sequence). A single record per CDR3 protein comes from TCRdb applying MiXCR to the 5' RACE reads. The sample carries 1.5 million to 2 million distinct CDR3 sequences, about 32% recorded once. The sequence was obtained from a newborn girl in good health. The sample was cord blood. V is TRBV27 and J is TRBJ2-7; D is perhaps TRBD1 (6 bases). The CDR3 sequence: CAGSSPPDRYEQYF. CDR3 coding DNA: TGTGCCGGCAGTTCCCCCCCGGACAGATACGAGCAGTACTTC.